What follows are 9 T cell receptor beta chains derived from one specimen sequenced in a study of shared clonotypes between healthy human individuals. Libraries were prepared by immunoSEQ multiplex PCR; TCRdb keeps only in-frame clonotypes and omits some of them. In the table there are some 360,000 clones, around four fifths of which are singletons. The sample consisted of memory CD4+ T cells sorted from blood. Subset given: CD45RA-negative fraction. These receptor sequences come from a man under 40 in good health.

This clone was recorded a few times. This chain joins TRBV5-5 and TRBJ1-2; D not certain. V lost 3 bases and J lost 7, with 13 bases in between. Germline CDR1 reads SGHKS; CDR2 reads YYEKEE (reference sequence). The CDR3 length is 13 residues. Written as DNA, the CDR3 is TGTGCCAGCAGCTCCAGTGGGATTGGTGGCTACACCTTC. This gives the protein CASSSSGIGGYTF.

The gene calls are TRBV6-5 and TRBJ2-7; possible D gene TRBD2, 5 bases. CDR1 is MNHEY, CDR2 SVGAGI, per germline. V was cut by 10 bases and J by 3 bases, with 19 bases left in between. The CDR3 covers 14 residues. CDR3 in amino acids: CATLGAGVYYEQYF. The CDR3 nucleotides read TGTGCCACCTTAGGAGCCGGGGTCTACTACGAGCAGTACTTC.

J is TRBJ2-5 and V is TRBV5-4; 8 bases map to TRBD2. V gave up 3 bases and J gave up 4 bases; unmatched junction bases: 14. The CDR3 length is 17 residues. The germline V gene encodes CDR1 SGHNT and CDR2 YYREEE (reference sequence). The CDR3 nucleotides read TGTGCCAGCAGCTCGGGGGGGATGGTCGGGAGTCGAGAGACCCAGTACTTC. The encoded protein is CASSSGGMVGSRETQYF.

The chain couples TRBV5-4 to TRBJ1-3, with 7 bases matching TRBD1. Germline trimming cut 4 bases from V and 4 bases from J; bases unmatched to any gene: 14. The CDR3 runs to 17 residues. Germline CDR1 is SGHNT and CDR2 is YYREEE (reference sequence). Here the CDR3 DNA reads TGTGCCAGCAGCCCGGGGACAGCGGGGGCGTACGGAAACACCATATATTTT. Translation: CASSPGTAGAYGNTIYF. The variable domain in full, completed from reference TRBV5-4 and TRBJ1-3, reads ETGVTQSPTHLIKTRGQQVTLRCSSQSGHNTVSWYQQALGQGPQFIFQYYREEENGRGNFPPRFSGLQFPNYSSELNVNALELDDSALYLCASSPGTAGAYGNTIYFGEGSWLTVV.

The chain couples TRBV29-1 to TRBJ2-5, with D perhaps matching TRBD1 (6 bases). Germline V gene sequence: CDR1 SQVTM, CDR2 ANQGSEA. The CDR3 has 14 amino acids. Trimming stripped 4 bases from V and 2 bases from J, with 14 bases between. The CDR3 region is CSVAYKTGQETQYF. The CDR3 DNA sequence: TGCAGCGTTGCCTATAAGACAGGACAAGAGACCCAGTACTTC.

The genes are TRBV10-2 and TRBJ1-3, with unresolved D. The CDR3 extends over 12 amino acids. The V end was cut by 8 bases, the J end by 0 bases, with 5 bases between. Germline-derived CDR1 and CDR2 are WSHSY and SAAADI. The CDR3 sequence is CASGFSGNTIYF. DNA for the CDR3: TGCGCCAGCGGGTTCTCTGGAAACACCATATATTTT.

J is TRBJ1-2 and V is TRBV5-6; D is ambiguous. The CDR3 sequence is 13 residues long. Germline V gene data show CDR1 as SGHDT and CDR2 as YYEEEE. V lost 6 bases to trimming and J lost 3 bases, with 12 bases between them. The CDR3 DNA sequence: TGTGCCAGCAATAGCGGACGGGACTATGGCTACACCTTC. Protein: CASNSGRDYGYTF.

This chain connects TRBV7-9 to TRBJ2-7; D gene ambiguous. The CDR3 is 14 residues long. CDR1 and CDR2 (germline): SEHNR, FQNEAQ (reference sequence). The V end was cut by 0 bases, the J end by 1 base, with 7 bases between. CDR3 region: CASSLAALSYEQYF. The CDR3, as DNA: TGTGCCAGCAGCTTAGCTGCTCTTTCCTACGAGCAGTACTTC.

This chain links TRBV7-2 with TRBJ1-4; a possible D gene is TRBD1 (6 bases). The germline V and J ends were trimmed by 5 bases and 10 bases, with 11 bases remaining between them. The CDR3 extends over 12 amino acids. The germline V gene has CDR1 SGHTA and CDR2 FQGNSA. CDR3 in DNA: TGTGCCAGCAGCCAGGGGATTGGAAAACTGTTTTTT. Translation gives CASSQGIGKLFF. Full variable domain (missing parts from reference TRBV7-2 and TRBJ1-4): GAGVSQSPSNKVTEKGKDVELRCDPISGHTALYWYRQSLGQGLEFLIYFQGNSAPDKSGLPSDRFSAERTGGSVSTLTIQRTQQEDSAVYLCASSQGIGKLFFGSGTQLSVL.